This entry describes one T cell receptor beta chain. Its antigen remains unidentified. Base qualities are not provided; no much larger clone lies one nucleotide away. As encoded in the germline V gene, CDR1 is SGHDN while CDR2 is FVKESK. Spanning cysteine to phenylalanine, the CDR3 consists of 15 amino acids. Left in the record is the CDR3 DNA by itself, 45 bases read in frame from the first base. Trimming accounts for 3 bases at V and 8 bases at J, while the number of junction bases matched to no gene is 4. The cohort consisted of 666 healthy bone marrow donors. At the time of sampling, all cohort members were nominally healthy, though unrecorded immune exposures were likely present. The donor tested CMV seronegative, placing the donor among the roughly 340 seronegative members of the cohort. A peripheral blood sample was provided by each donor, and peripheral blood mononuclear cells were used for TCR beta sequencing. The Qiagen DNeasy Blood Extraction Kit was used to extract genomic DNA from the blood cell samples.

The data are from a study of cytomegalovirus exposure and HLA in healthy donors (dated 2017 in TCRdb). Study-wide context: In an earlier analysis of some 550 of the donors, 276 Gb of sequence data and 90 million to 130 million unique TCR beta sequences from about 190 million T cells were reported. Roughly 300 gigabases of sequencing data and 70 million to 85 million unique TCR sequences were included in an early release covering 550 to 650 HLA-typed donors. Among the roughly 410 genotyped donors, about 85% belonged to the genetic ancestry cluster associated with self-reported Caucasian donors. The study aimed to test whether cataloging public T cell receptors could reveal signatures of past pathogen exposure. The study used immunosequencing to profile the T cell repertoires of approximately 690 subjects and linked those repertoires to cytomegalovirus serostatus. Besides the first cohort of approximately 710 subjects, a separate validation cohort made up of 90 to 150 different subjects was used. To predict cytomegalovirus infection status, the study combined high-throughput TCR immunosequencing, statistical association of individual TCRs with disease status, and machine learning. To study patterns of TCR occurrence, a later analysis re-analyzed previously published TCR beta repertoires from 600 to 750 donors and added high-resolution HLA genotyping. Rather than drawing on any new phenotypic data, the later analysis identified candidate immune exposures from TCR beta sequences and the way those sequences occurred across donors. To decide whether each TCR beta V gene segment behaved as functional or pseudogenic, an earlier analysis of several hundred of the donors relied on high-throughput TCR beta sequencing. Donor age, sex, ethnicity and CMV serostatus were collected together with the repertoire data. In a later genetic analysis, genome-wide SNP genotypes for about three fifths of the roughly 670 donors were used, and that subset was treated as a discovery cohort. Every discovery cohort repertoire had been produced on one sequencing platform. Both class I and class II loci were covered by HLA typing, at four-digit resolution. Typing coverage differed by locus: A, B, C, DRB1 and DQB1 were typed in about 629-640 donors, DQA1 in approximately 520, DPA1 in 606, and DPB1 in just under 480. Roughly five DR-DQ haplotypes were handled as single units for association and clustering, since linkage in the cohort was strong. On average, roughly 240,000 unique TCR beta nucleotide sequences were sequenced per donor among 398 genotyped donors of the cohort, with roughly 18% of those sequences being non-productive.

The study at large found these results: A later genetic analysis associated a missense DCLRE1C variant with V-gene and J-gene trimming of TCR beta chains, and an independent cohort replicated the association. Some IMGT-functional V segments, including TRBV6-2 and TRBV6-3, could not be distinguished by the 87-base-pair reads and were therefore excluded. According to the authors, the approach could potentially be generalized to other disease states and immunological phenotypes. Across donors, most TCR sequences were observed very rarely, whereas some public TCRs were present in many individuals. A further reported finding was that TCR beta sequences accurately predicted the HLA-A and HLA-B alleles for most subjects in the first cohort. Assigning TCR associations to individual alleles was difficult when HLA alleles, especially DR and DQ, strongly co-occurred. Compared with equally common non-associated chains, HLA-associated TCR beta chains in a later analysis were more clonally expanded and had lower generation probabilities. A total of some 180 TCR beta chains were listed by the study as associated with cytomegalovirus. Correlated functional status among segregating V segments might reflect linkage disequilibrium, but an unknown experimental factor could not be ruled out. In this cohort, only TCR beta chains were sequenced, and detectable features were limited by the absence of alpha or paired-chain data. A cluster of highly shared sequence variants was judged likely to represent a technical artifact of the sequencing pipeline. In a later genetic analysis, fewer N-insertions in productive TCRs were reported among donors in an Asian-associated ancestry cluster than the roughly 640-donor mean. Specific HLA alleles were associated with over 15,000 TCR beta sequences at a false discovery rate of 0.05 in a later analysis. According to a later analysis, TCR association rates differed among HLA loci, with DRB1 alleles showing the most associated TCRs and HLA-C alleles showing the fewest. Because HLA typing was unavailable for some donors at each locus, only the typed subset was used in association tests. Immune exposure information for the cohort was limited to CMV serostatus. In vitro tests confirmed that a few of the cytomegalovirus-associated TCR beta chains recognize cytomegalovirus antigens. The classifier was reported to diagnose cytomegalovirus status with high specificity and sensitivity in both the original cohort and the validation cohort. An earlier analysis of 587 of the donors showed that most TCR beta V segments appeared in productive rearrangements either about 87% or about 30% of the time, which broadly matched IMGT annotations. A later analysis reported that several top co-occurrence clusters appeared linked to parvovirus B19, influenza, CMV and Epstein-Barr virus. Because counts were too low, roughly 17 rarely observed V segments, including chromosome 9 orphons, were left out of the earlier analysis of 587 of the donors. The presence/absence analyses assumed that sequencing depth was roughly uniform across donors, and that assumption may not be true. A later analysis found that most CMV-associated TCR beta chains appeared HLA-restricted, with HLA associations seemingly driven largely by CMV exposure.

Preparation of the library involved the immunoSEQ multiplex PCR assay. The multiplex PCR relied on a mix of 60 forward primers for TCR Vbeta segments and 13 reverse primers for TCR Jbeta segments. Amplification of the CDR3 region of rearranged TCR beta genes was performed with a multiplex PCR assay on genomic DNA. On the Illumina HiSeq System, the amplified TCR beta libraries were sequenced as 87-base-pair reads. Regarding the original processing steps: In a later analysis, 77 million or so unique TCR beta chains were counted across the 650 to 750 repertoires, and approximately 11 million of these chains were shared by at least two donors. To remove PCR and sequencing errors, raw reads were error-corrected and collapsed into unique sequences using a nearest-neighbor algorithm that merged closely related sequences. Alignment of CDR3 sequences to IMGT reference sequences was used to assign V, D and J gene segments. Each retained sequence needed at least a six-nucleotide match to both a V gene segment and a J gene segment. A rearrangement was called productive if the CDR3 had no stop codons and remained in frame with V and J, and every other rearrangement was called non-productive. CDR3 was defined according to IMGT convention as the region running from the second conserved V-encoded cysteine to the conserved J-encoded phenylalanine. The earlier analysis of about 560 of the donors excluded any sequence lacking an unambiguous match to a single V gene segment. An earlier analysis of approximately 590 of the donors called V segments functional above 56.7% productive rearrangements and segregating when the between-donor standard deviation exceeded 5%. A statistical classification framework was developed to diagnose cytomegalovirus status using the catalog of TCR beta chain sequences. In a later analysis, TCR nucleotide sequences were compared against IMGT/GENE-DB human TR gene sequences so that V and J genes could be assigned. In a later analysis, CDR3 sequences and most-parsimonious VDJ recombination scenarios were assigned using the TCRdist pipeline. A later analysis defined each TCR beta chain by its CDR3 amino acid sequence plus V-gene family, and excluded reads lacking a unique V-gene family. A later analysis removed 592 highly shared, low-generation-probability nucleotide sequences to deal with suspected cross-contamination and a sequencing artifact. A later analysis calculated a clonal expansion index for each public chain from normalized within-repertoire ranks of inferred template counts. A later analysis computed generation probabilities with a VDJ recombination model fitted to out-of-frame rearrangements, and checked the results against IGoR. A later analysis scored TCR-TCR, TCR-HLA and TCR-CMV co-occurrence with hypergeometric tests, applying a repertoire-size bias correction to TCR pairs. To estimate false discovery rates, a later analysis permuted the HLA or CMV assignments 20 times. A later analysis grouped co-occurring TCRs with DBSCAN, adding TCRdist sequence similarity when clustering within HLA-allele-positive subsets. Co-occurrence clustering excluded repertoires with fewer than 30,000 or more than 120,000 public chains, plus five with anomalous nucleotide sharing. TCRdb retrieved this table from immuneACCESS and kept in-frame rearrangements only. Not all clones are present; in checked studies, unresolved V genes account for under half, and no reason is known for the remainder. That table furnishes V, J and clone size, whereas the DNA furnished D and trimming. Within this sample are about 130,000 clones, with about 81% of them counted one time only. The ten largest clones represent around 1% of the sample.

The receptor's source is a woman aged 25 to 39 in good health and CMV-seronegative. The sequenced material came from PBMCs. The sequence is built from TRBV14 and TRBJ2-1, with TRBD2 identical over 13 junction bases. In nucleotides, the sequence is TGTGCCAGCAGCCAGCCGGGACTAGCGGGACATGAGCAGTTCTTC. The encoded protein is CASSQPGLAGHEQFF.